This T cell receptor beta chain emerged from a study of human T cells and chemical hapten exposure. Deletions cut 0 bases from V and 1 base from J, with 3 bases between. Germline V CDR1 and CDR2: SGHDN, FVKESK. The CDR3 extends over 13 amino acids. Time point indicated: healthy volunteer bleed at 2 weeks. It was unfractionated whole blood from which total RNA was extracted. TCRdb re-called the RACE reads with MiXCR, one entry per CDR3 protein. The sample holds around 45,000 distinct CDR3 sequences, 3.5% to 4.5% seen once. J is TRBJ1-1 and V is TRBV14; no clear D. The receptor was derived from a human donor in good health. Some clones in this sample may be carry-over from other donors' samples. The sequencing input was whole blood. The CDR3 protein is CASSQDRNTEAFF. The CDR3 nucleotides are TGTGCCAGCAGCCAAGACAGGAACACTGAAGCTTTCTTT.